The 11 T cell receptor beta chains presented below share a single source sample, sequenced in a study of T cells in Graves' hyperthyroidism and ophthalmopathy. The TCR beta CDR3 regions underwent amplification using RNA transcripts as the source. First-round RT-PCR targeting the TCR CDR3 was performed with the HTBI primer set. TCRdb called the multiplex PCR reads again in MiXCR, with one record for every CDR3 protein. The data contain around 580,000 distinct CDR3 sequences, about 43% of them singletons. What was sequenced was peripheral blood or thyroid tissue (not recorded which). All receptors derive from a woman under 30 with Graves' hyperthyroidism.

For this clonotype: Possible read error: a much larger clone is one base away. The chain links TRBV7-3 to TRBJ1-2; 9 bases line up with TRBD1. This CDR3 contains 15 residues. The V gene's germline CDR1 is SGHTA and CDR2 FQGTGA. The CDR3: CASNLDAQGADGYTF. The CDR3 DNA reads TGTGCCAGCAACTTAGATGCACAGGGGGCGGATGGCTACACCTTC.

This chain joins TRBV3-1 and TRBJ1-6; D not resolved. V lost 1 base and J 8 bases, leaving 6 bases between the germline ends. The CDR3 is 13 residues long. CDR1 is LGHDT, CDR2 YNNKEL, per germline (reference sequence). Here the CDR3 reads CASSQVGYSPLHF. The CDR3 DNA is TGTGCCAGCAGCCAAGTCGGTTATTCACCCCTCCACTTT. Full variable domain (outside the CDR3, taken from reference TRBV3-1 and TRBJ1-6): DTAVSQTPKYLVTQMGNDKSIKCEQNLGHDTMYWYKQDSKKFLKIMFSYNNKELIINETVPNRFSPKSPDKAHLNLHINSLELGDSAVYFCASSQVGYSPLHFGNGTRLTVT.

The rearrangement joins TRBV29-1 to TRBJ2-6; perhaps TRBD1 as D (5 bases). The CDR3 extends over 16 amino acids. The V and J ends lost 0 bases and 2 bases respectively, with 11 bases between them. The germline CDR1 and CDR2 sequences are SQVTM and ANQGSEA. The CDR3 DNA follows: TGCAGCGTTGAAGACTCCAGGGCTACTGGGGCCAACGTCCTGACTTTC. Its protein is CSVEDSRATGANVLTF.

This clonotype has only a few counts. V gene TRBV6-5 combines with J gene TRBJ2-7; TRBD2 aligns across 8 bases. CDR3 length: 17 residues. Germline V gene data show CDR1 as MNHEY and CDR2 as SVGAGI. V shed 5 bases and J 2 bases; nucleotides not matched to a gene: 14. The CDR3 here is CASSPGGSGIGTYEQYF. DNA of the CDR3: TGTGCCAGCAGTCCTGGGGGTAGCGGGATCGGCACCTACGAGCAGTACTTC.

The gene calls are TRBV9 and TRBJ1-6; D perhaps matches TRBD1 (5 bases). Trimming removed 1 base from V and 10 bases from J, with 15 bases in between. CDR3 length equals 15 residues. Looked up from germline, CDR1 is SGDLS and CDR2 is YYNGEE. The CDR3 DNA follows: TGTGCCAGCAGCGTATCGACAGAAGGAAGATCACCCCTCCACTTT. Its translation: CASSVSTEGRSPLHF.

This clonotype was detected many times. The chain carries TRBV4-1 and TRBJ2-7; D may be TRBD1 (6 bases). V was clipped by 2 bases and J by 7 bases, with 12 bases between them. From germline, CDR1 is MGHRA and CDR2 YSYEKL. The CDR3 length is 13 residues. The CDR3 DNA reads TGCGCCAGCAGCCAAACGGACAGTTGGGAGCAGTACTTC. As protein: CASSQTDSWEQYF.

The V and J genes are TRBV6-5 and TRBJ2-5; TRBD1 aligns across 8 bases. J lost 2 bases, V lost 2 bases, and 4 bases had no gene match. Germline V gives CDR1 MNHEY, CDR2 SVGAGI. The CDR3 runs 15 residues. CDR3 region: CASSYLGTGQETQYF. The CDR3 DNA is TGTGCCAGCAGTTACCTGGGGACAGGACAAGAGACCCAGTACTTC.

There are a few counts of this clonotype. V and J are TRBV7-2 and TRBJ2-2, with 9 positions matching TRBD1. Germline assignment: CDR1 SGHTA and CDR2 FQGNSA. The CDR3 is made up of 16 amino acids. V trimming: 5 bases; J trimming: 7 bases; junction bases outside the gene matches: 11. This CDR3 reads CASSAGYRGPGGELFF. The CDR3 nucleotides are TGTGCCAGCAGCGCTGGATACAGGGGGCCTGGCGGGGAGCTGTTTTTT. Drawing the rest from reference TRBV7-2 and TRBJ2-2, the complete variable domain is GAGVSQSPSNKVTEKGKDVELRCDPISGHTALYWYRQSLGQGLEFLIYFQGNSAPDKSGLPSDRFSAERTGGSVSTLTIQRTQQEDSAVYLCASSAGYRGPGGELFFGEGSRLTVL.

The rearrangement links TRBV29-1 to TRBJ1-5; 7 nucleotides match TRBD2. The DNA end favors TRBJ2-3, so the J call may be wrong. CDR1 and CDR2 (germline): SQVTM, ANQGSEA. The length of the CDR3 is 14 residues. CDR3 loop: CSVLGGSGTDTQYF. DNA of the CDR3: TGCAGCGTCCTGGGCGGGAGCGGCACAGATACGCAGTATTTT.

This clonotype appeared a single time. The V gene is TRBV4-3, the J gene TRBJ1-3, with 9 bases identical to TRBD1. This CDR3 spans 14 amino acids. Germline V gene lookup returns CDR1 LGHNA and CDR2 YSLEER. The V gene end was trimmed by 3 bases and the J gene end by 8 bases; junction bases not matched to a gene: 5. The CDR3 DNA sequence: TGCGCCAGCAGCCAGGGGAGACAGGGGGACACCATATATTTT. This gives the protein CASSQGRQGDTIYF.

This clonotype has a count of ten or more. This chain links TRBV2 with TRBJ1-5, with TRBD1 as a possible D gene (5 bases). The CDR3 has 15 amino acids. The V gene's germline CDR1 is SNHLY and CDR2 FYNNEI. V lost 4 bases, J lost 0 bases, and 10 bases lay in between. The CDR3, as DNA: TGTGCCAGCAGTGTTCGACAGTATAGCAATCAGCCCCAGCATTTT. It translates to CASSVRQYSNQPQHF. The whole variable domain, filled in from reference TRBV2 and TRBJ1-5, reads EPEVTQTPSHQVTQMGQEVILRCVPISNHLYFYWYRQILGQKVEFLVSFYNNEISEKSEIFDDQFSVERPDGSNFTLKIRSTKLEDSAMYFCASSVRQYSNQPQHFGDGTRLSIL.